A selection of T cell receptor beta chains follows, all from one sample in a study of cytomegalovirus exposure and HLA in healthy donors. Repertoires were generated with immunoSEQ multiplex PCR, while TCRdb's copy carries only in-frame clones and drops some. Of some 110,000 clones listed, roughly 74% were seen once; the top ten hold roughly 0.9%. Sequencing was performed on PBMCs. The receptors stem from a woman in her 30s in good health and CMV-seronegative. CDR3s include the opening cysteine and the closing phenylalanine or tryptophan. Each record gives: D gene, V gene, clone size, J gene, CDR3 DNA, CDR3 protein. A D gene is named only where the DNA matches it firmly. Rows give clone size only sometimes, using once, few, many, or a class for an expanded clone.

NA	TRBV6-5	NA	TRBJ1-2	TGTGCCAGCAGTTACTTATCACCATCAGGGTTGAGCTACACCTTC	CASSYLSPSGLSYTF
NA	TRBV13	NA	TRBJ2-5	TGTGCCAGCAGCACGATCGGAGGAGAAGAGACCCAGTACTTC	CASSTIGGEETQYF
TRBD2	TRBV5-1	NA	TRBJ2-1	TGCGCCAGCAGAAAGCGGGGGGACAATGAGCAGTTCTTC	CASRKRGDNEQFF
NA	TRBV9	NA	TRBJ2-7	TGTGCCAGCAGCGTAGAACAGCTTTCCGAGCAGTACTTC	CASSVEQLSEQYF
NA	TRBV27	NA	TRBJ2-2	TGTGCCAGCAGTTTAGCGACAGTCAACACCGGGGAGCTGTTTTTT	CASSLATVNTGELFF
TRBD1	TRBV18	few	TRBJ1-1	TGTGCCAGCTCACCACCGAACAGGGGAGACACTGAAGCTTTCTTT	CASSPPNRGDTEAFF
TRBD1	TRBV5-1	NA	TRBJ1-4	TGCGCCAGCAGGCAGGGACAGGGGGGCGAAAAACTGTTTTTT	CASRQGQGGEKLFF
TRBD2	TRBV2	NA	TRBJ2-7	TGTGCCAGCAGCCTTACCGGGACTAGCACCTACGAGCAGTACTTC	CASSLTGTSTYEQYF
NA	TRBV6-5	few	TRBJ1-5	TGTGCCAGCAGTTTGGTACGGGAACAGCCCCAGCATTTT	CASSLVREQPQHF
TRBD2	TRBV29-1	NA	TRBJ2-2	TGCAGCGTTGAAACTAGCGGGCCCACCGGGGAGCTGTTTTTT	CSVETSGPTGELFF
TRBD1	TRBV13	once	TRBJ1-3	TGTGCCAGCAGCTCGCGTACAGGGGCCCGAGACACCATATATTTT	CASSSRTGARDTIYF
NA	TRBV7-2	NA	TRBJ1-2	TGTGCCAGCAGCTTAACCGACAGACCCCCCAACTATGGCTACACCTTC	CASSLTDRPPNYGYTF
TRBD1	TRBV6-6	few	TRBJ2-7	TGTGCCAGCAGTCAAGTACAGGGGGCCAACGAGCAGTACTTC	CASSQVQGANEQYF
NA	TRBV5-6	once	TRBJ2-2	TGTGCCAGCAGCGGAGGGGTCACCGGGGAGCTGTTTTTT	CASSGGVTGELFF
TRBD1	TRBV4-3	NA	TRBJ1-1	TGCGCCAGCAGCCAGGTCGGGACAGACACTAACACTGAAGCTTTCTTT	CASSQVGTDTNTEAFF
TRBD1	TRBV30	NA	TRBJ1-2	TGTGCCTGGGGGACAGGGCCTTCATTCTATGGCTACACCTTC	CAWGTGPSFYGYTF
NA	TRBV2	NA	TRBJ1-1	TGTGCCAGCAGTGAAAGTGAAATCGGGAACACTGAAGCTTTCTTT	CASSESEIGNTEAFF
TRBD2	TRBV4-1	NA	TRBJ2-7	TGCGCCAGCAGCCCTGGACTAGCGGGAGCAAACGAGCAGTACTTC	CASSPGLAGANEQYF